Listed below are T cell receptor beta chains from one sample, sequenced in a study of sequential checkpoint blockade in melanoma. The data were produced by immunoSEQ multiplex PCR, yet TCRdb's version contains in-frame clones alone and is incomplete. The table includes 20,000 or so clones, about 83% detected once. The sequences come from CD8+ T cells sorted from blood (inferred from file names), collected from a patient given nivolumab and ipilimumab in sequence. These TCRs come from a human donor with melanoma. The CDR3 runs from the conserved cysteine through the conserved F or W. Fields, in order: D gene, clone size, J gene, V gene, CDR3 protein, CDR3 DNA. A D gene is named only where the DNA matches it firmly. Only part of the rows carry a size: once, few, many, or a class if the clone is expanded.

d_call: TRBD1; clone_size: .; j_call: TRBJ1-1; v_call: TRBV5-4; cdr3_aa: CASSLTSQGGTEAFF; cdr3_nt: TGTGCCAGCAGTTTAACCTCGCAGGGGGGAACTGAAGCTTTCTTT
d_call: TRBD2; clone_size: .; j_call: TRBJ2-5; v_call: TRBV28; cdr3_aa: CASSLLASGEGKTQYF; cdr3_nt: TGTGCCAGCAGTTTATTGGCTAGCGGGGAAGGGAAGACCCAGTACTTC
d_call: .; clone_size: .; j_call: TRBJ2-1; v_call: TRBV30; cdr3_aa: CAWSGGTLNEQFF; cdr3_nt: TGTGCCTGGAGCGGAGGGACCCTCAATGAGCAGTTCTTC
d_call: TRBD1; clone_size: .; j_call: TRBJ2-3; v_call: TRBV7-6; cdr3_aa: CASSFQNRDRGDTQYF; cdr3_nt: TGTGCCAGCAGCTTTCAAAACCGGGACAGGGGAGATACGCAGTATTTT
d_call: .; clone_size: .; j_call: TRBJ2-2; v_call: TRBV28; cdr3_aa: CASNLPNTGELFF; cdr3_nt: TGTGCCAGCAATCTTCCGAACACCGGGGAGCTGTTTTTT
d_call: .; clone_size: .; j_call: TRBJ2-7; v_call: TRBV6-1; cdr3_aa: CASSEGGRAYEQYF; cdr3_nt: TGTGCCAGCAGTGAAGGTGGCAGGGCCTACGAGCAGTACTTC
d_call: .; clone_size: .; j_call: TRBJ2-7; v_call: TRBV27; cdr3_aa: CASSSHTGGGSSYEQYF; cdr3_nt: TGTGCCAGCAGTTCTCATACTGGCGGAGGCAGCTCCTACGAGCAGTACTTC
d_call: TRBD2; clone_size: .; j_call: TRBJ2-5; v_call: TRBV5-6; cdr3_aa: CASSLGSGGPQETQYF; cdr3_nt: TGTGCCAGCAGCTTGGGAAGCGGGGGGCCCCAAGAGACCCAGTACTTC
d_call: .; clone_size: .; j_call: TRBJ1-2; v_call: TRBV19; cdr3_aa: CASSLWDIGPYGYTF; cdr3_nt: TGTGCCAGTAGTCTGTGGGACATAGGGCCTTATGGCTACACCTTC
d_call: TRBD2; clone_size: .; j_call: TRBJ2-4; v_call: TRBV29-1; cdr3_aa: CSVRQGGGNIQYF; cdr3_nt: TGCAGCGTTCGTCAGGGCGGGGGAAACATTCAGTACTTC
d_call: .; clone_size: .; j_call: TRBJ1-1; v_call: TRBV27; cdr3_aa: CASSSSGRNTEAFF; cdr3_nt: TGTGCCAGCAGTTCCTCGGGTCGCAACACTGAAGCTTTCTTT
d_call: .; clone_size: .; j_call: TRBJ1-4; v_call: TRBV19; cdr3_aa: CASTGHKNEKLFF; cdr3_nt: TGTGCCAGTACGGGACACAAGAATGAAAAACTGTTTTTT
d_call: .; clone_size: .; j_call: TRBJ1-1; v_call: TRBV7-9; cdr3_aa: CASSLAFEWANTEAFF; cdr3_nt: TGTGCCAGCAGCTTAGCGTTCGAGTGGGCGAACACTGAAGCTTTCTTT
d_call: TRBD1; clone_size: .; j_call: TRBJ2-1; v_call: TRBV5-6; cdr3_aa: CASSFMTGLDEQFF; cdr3_nt: TGTGCCAGCAGCTTTATGACAGGGTTGGATGAGCAGTTCTTC
d_call: .; clone_size: .; j_call: TRBJ2-7; v_call: TRBV18; cdr3_aa: CASARRGDYEQYF; cdr3_nt: TGTGCCAGCGCCCGGCGCGGGGACTACGAGCAGTACTTC
d_call: TRBD1; clone_size: .; j_call: TRBJ1-1; v_call: TRBV11-2; cdr3_aa: CASSLARQGKNTEAFF; cdr3_nt: TGTGCCAGCAGCTTAGCCCGACAGGGGAAGAACACTGAAGCTTTCTTT
d_call: TRBD1; clone_size: few; j_call: TRBJ1-6; v_call: TRBV9; cdr3_aa: CASSPAGQAFSPLHF; cdr3_nt: TGTGCCAGCAGCCCAGCGGGACAGGCTTTTTCACCCCTCCACTTT
d_call: .; clone_size: .; j_call: TRBJ1-2; v_call: TRBV19; cdr3_aa: CASYSVWYGYTF; cdr3_nt: TGTGCCAGTTATAGTGTCTGGTATGGCTACACCTTC
d_call: TRBD1; clone_size: .; j_call: TRBJ2-1; v_call: TRBV29-1; cdr3_aa: CSAPGQGGNEQFF; cdr3_nt: TGCAGCGCCCCGGGACAGGGGGGCAATGAGCAGTTCTTC
d_call: TRBD1; clone_size: .; j_call: TRBJ1-6; v_call: TRBV28; cdr3_aa: CASSWQDRGRSPLHF; cdr3_nt: TGTGCCAGCAGTTGGCAGGACAGGGGGAGGTCACCCCTCCACTTT
d_call: .; clone_size: once; j_call: TRBJ2-7; v_call: TRBV28; cdr3_aa: CASSFPSREQYF; cdr3_nt: TGTGCCAGCAGTTTCCCTTCGCGCGAGCAGTACTTC
d_call: TRBD2; clone_size: .; j_call: TRBJ2-1; v_call: TRBV6-6; cdr3_aa: CASSSSSSGRDEQFF; cdr3_nt: TGTGCCAGCAGTTCCTCCTCTAGCGGGAGGGATGAGCAGTTCTTC
d_call: .; clone_size: medium-sized; j_call: TRBJ1-4; v_call: TRBV10-2; cdr3_aa: CASTAHLNEKLFF; cdr3_nt: TGCGCCAGCACCGCGCATTTAAATGAAAAACTGTTTTTT
d_call: .; clone_size: few; j_call: TRBJ1-3; v_call: TRBV15; cdr3_aa: CATSEPGHLSGNTIYF; cdr3_nt: TGTGCCACCAGCGAACCGGGACACCTCTCTGGAAACACCATATATTTT
d_call: TRBD1; clone_size: .; j_call: TRBJ2-3; v_call: TRBV19; cdr3_aa: CASSIGGQGVDTQYF; cdr3_nt: TGTGCCAGTAGTATAGGTGGCCAGGGGGTGGATACGCAGTATTTT
d_call: .; clone_size: .; j_call: TRBJ1-5; v_call: TRBV19; cdr3_aa: CASAGGLSPNQPQHF; cdr3_nt: TGTGCCAGCGCGGGGGGTTTGTCCCCCAATCAGCCCCAGCATTTT
d_call: TRBD1; clone_size: once; j_call: TRBJ1-2; v_call: TRBV6-5; cdr3_aa: CASTRDRGFYGYTF; cdr3_nt: TGTGCCAGCACTCGGGACAGGGGTTTCTATGGCTACACCTTC
d_call: TRBD1; clone_size: .; j_call: TRBJ2-7; v_call: TRBV9; cdr3_aa: CASSVGTGSNAYEQYF; cdr3_nt: TGTGCCAGCAGCGTAGGGACAGGGTCTAACGCCTACGAGCAGTACTTC
d_call: TRBD2; clone_size: once; j_call: TRBJ2-1; v_call: TRBV28; cdr3_aa: CASSPEVRLAGVAYNEQFF; cdr3_nt: TGTGCCAGCAGCCCCGAGGTACGACTAGCGGGAGTGGCCTACAATGAGCAGTTCTTC
d_call: .; clone_size: .; j_call: TRBJ1-2; v_call: TRBV28; cdr3_aa: CASSLPGQSIGGYTF; cdr3_nt: TGTGCCAGCAGTTTACCGGGACAATCGATTGGTGGCTACACCTTC
d_call: TRBD2; clone_size: .; j_call: TRBJ2-1; v_call: TRBV18; cdr3_aa: CASSAGGSNNEQFF; cdr3_nt: TGTGCCAGCTCAGCCGGGGGGTCTAACAATGAGCAGTTCTTC
d_call: .; clone_size: .; j_call: TRBJ1-2; v_call: TRBV6-5; cdr3_aa: CASRTGSRGYTF; cdr3_nt: TGTGCCAGCCGAACAGGTTCCCGAGGCTACACCTTC
d_call: TRBD2; clone_size: .; j_call: TRBJ2-5; v_call: TRBV14; cdr3_aa: CASSLGLAGWETQYF; cdr3_nt: TGTGCCAGCAGCCTAGGACTAGCGGGGTGGGAGACCCAGTACTTC
d_call: TRBD1; clone_size: .; j_call: TRBJ1-4; v_call: TRBV7-9; cdr3_aa: CASSTWDRAGEKLFF; cdr3_nt: TGTGCCAGCAGCACCTGGGACAGGGCGGGGGAAAAACTGTTTTTT
d_call: .; clone_size: .; j_call: TRBJ2-2; v_call: TRBV2; cdr3_aa: CASSESAVWGQANTGELFF; cdr3_nt: TGTGCCAGCAGTGAATCCGCGGTTTGGGGCCAGGCGAACACCGGGGAGCTGTTTTTT
d_call: .; clone_size: .; j_call: TRBJ2-3; v_call: TRBV27; cdr3_aa: CASSPIPSGDTSTDTQYF; cdr3_nt: TGTGCCAGCAGTCCCATCCCGAGCGGGGACACTAGCACAGATACGCAGTATTTT
d_call: .; clone_size: once; j_call: TRBJ1-6; v_call: TRBV5-1; cdr3_aa: CASSQTGRSPLHF; cdr3_nt: TGCGCCAGCAGCCAGACGGGTCGGTCACCCCTCCACTTT
d_call: TRBD2; clone_size: .; j_call: TRBJ2-7; v_call: TRBV15; cdr3_aa: CATSRDPPSGSYEQYF; cdr3_nt: TGTGCCACCAGCAGAGACCCGCCTAGCGGGAGTTACGAGCAGTACTTC
d_call: .; clone_size: .; j_call: TRBJ1-1; v_call: TRBV10-3; cdr3_aa: CAISEGGNTEAFF; cdr3_nt: TGTGCCATCAGTGAGGGCGGGAACACTGAAGCTTTCTTT
d_call: .; clone_size: .; j_call: TRBJ2-1; v_call: TRBV13; cdr3_aa: CASSLGLPGDEQFF; cdr3_nt: TGTGCCAGCAGCTTAGGCCTACCAGGGGATGAGCAGTTCTTC
d_call: TRBD2; clone_size: .; j_call: TRBJ2-3; v_call: TRBV5-6; cdr3_aa: CASSQLYGLAGGPDTQYF; cdr3_nt: TGTGCCAGCAGTCAACTATACGGACTAGCGGGGGGGCCAGATACGCAGTATTTT
d_call: TRBD1; clone_size: .; j_call: TRBJ2-2; v_call: TRBV28; cdr3_aa: CASRPGQGPGELFF; cdr3_nt: TGTGCCAGCAGGCCTGGACAGGGTCCCGGGGAGCTGTTTTTT
d_call: TRBD1; clone_size: .; j_call: TRBJ2-7; v_call: TRBV7-9; cdr3_aa: CASSLGQGWDYEQYF; cdr3_nt: TGTGCCAGCAGCTTAGGACAGGGGTGGGACTACGAGCAGTACTTC